These 26 T cell receptor beta chains share one sample of origin, sequenced in a study of vaccination and CD4 T cells after COVID-19. Time point in this sample: late sampling 161 to 241 days after vaccination in a few convalescent patients. The treatment is: roughly 10-day PBMC culture with coronavirus spike peptide pools or control peptides (ViraFEST assay). These receptors' targets are unknown. Sequencing of DNA taken from cultured CD4+ T cells relied on the Oncomine TCR Beta short-read assay. A single record per CDR3 protein comes from TCRdb applying MiXCR to the PCR reads. The sample shows 15,000 to 20,000 distinct CDR3 sequences, approximately 50% of them seen only once. The sample was CD4+ T cells from blood, cultured in vitro, taken about 7 months after SARS-CoV-2 vaccination. The source is a human donor who had recovered from COVID-19.

V is TRBV2 and J is TRBJ2-5; a possible D gene is TRBD2 (5 bases). The V gene's germline CDR1 is SNHLY and CDR2 FYNNEI. V lost 2 bases to trimming and J lost 5 bases, with 12 bases between them. CDR3 length: 14 residues. The CDR3 DNA reads TGTGCCAGCAGTGAATTCGCGGGTGCTGAGACCCAGTACTTC. Encoded protein: CASSEFAGAETQYF. Complete variable domain (other parts from reference TRBV2 and TRBJ2-5): EPEVTQTPSHQVTQMGQEVILRCVPISNHLYFYWYRQILGQKVEFLVSFYNNEISEKSEIFDDQFSVERPDGSNFTLKIRSTKLEDSAMYFCASSEFAGAETQYFGPGTRLLVL.

The rearrangement joins TRBV7-9 to TRBJ2-5; the D is unclear. Germline CDR1 is SEHNR and CDR2 is FQNEAQ (reference sequence). This CDR3 is built from 13 residues. The V and J ends lost 1 base and 7 bases respectively, with 10 bases between them. In nucleotides, the CDR3 is TGTGCCAGCAGCTTAGACGCGTGGGGGACCCAGTACTTC. Protein: CASSLDAWGTQYF.

The gene calls are TRBV6-1 and TRBJ1-2; 7 nucleotides align to TRBD1. The CDR3 loop spans 13 amino acids. Germline V lookup: CDR1 MNHNS, CDR2 SASEGT. V dropped 6 bases and J dropped 8; count of bases not matched to a gene: 9. The CDR3 coding sequence is TGTGCCAGCAGCCTCGACAGGGTGAGAGGCTACACCTTC. It specifies CASSLDRVRGYTF.

CDR3: CSAATTGAYNEQFF. DNA for the CDR3: TGCAGTGCTGCGACGACGGGAGCGTACAATGAGCAGTTCTTC. This chain connects TRBV20-1 to TRBJ2-1, with D possibly matching TRBD2 (6 bases). Germline values: CDR1 DFQATT, CDR2 SNEGSKA (reference sequence). Deletions cut 5 bases from V and 4 bases from J, with 15 bases between. This CDR3 has 14 amino acids.

CDR3 sequence reads: CSARDSRTLADNYEQFF. Here the CDR3 DNA reads TGCAGTGCTAGAGATTCCCGGACGTTGGCGGACAACTATGAGCAGTTCTTC. The rearrangement uses TRBV20-1 and TRBJ2-1, with a tentative D call TRBD1 (5 bases). Trimming removed 0 bases at V and 8 bases at J, with 23 bases between. The CDR3 is 17 residues long. Germline V gene lookup returns CDR1 DFQATT and CDR2 SNEGSKA (reference sequence).

The rearrangement uses TRBV7-9 and TRBJ2-1, with 13 nucleotides matching TRBD2. The CDR3 is 16 residues long. Trimming took 5 bases from V and 5 from J; bases not matched to a gene: 6. CDR1 is SEHNR and CDR2 is FQNEAQ in the germline V gene (reference sequence). In nucleotides, the CDR3 is TGTGCCAGCAGCCGTAAGGGACTAGCGGGGAACAATGAGCAGTTCTTC. Its protein is CASSRKGLAGNNEQFF.

In its sample, this clonotype was seen a few times. The V and J genes are TRBV20-1 and TRBJ2-3, with 9 nucleotides matching TRBD2. The junction had 1 base not matched to a gene; V was cut back by 3 bases and J by 0 bases. Germline CDR1 and CDR2: DFQATT and SNEGSKA (reference sequence). The CDR3 runs to 14 residues. CDR3 loop: CSASSGGSTDTQYF. The CDR3 DNA is TGCAGTGCTAGTAGCGGGGGCAGCACAGATACGCAGTATTTT.

The count of this clonotype is one. This may be a read error: a much more frequent sequence differs by one nucleotide. V and J are TRBV7-9 and TRBJ2-5; D not certain. The CDR3 length is 12 residues. In germline, CDR1 is SEHNR, CDR2 FQNEAQ (reference sequence). CDR3 protein: CASSWYQETQHF. The CDR3 DNA is TGTGCCAGCTCCTGGTACCAAGAGACCCAGCACTTC.

This clonotype has more than one count but fewer than ten. V gene TRBV11-3 combines with J gene TRBJ1-2; D is unclear. The CDR3 sequence is 13 residues long. Germline loops: CDR1 SGHNT, CDR2 YENEEA. V was clipped by 5 bases and J by 8 bases, with 15 bases between them. The CDR3 sequence is CASSGKVSGGYTF. In nucleotides, the CDR3 is TGTGCCAGCAGCGGAAAAGTCTCGGGGGGCTACACCTTC.

This clonotype was seen only a few times. The rearrangement uses TRBV6-1 and TRBJ2-5; the D gene could be TRBD1 or TRBD2 (5 bases each). Germline loops: CDR1 MNHNS, CDR2 SASEGT. The length of the CDR3 is 14 residues. Between the trimmed V and J ends, which lost 7 bases and 6 bases, there was a span of 18 bases. The DNA of the CDR3 is TGTGCCAGCAAGCCGGGGACGGGTTGGAAGACCCAGTACTTC. As protein: CASKPGTGWKTQYF.

V is TRBV12-3 or TRBV12-4 and J is TRBJ1-6, with D possibly being TRBD1 (5 bases). The CDR3 has 13 residues. V was trimmed by 6 bases and J by 10 bases, leaving 13 bases between them. This CDR3 is CASSLLGVSPLHF. DNA of the CDR3: TGTGCCAGCAGCCTGTTGGGGGTCTCACCCCTCCACTTT.

This chain links TRBV5-4 with TRBJ1-1, with 11 positions matching TRBD1. Germline V lookup: CDR1 SGHNT, CDR2 YYREEE (reference sequence). Trimming removed 5 bases from V and 3 bases from J; junction bases left unmatched: 3. The CDR3 is 14 amino acids. The CDR3 DNA follows: TGTGCCAGCAGTCGGGGACAGGGGGACACTGAAGCTTTCTTT. It is translated as CASSRGQGDTEAFF.

The J gene is TRBJ1-5, the V gene TRBV20-1; possibly TRBD1 for D (5 bases). V shed 2 bases and J shed 0 bases, with 8 bases lying between them. The CDR3 spans 14 residues. Germline V gene sequence: CDR1 DFQATT, CDR2 SNEGSKA (reference sequence). The DNA of the CDR3 is TGCAGTGCTAGAAGAGGGGATAGCAATCAGCCCCAGCATTTT. Translation gives CSARRGDSNQPQHF.

This clonotype was counted a few times. The V and J genes are TRBV5-4 and TRBJ2-1, with D uncertain. The CDR3 consists of 13 residues. Trimming removed 4 bases from V and 5 bases from J, with 10 bases in between. CDR1 is SGHNT and CDR2 is YYREEE in the germline V gene (reference sequence). CDR3 loop: CASSPAVHNEQFF. CDR3 sequence (DNA): TGTGCCAGCAGCCCCGCGGTCCACAATGAGCAGTTCTTC.

In its sample, this clonotype was seen a few times. The V and J genes are TRBV7-9 and TRBJ1-2, with a tentative D call TRBD1 (5 bases). V lost 3 bases, J lost 2 bases, and 7 bases lay in between. Germline V gives CDR1 SEHNR, CDR2 FQNEAQ (reference sequence). This CDR3 is built from 13 residues. The CDR3 coding sequence is TGTGCCAGCAGCTTGGGGCACAACTATGGCTACACCTTC. Translating gives CASSLGHNYGYTF.

The chain employs TRBV20-1 and TRBJ2-7; D may match TRBD1 or TRBD2 (5 bases each). Trimming removed 1 base at V and 4 bases at J, with 11 bases between. This CDR3 spans 13 amino acids. Germline V gene lookup returns CDR1 DFQATT and CDR2 SNEGSKA (reference sequence). CDR3 region: CSARGGWVYEQYF. DNA for the CDR3: TGCAGTGCTAGAGGGGGGTGGGTGTACGAGCAGTACTTC.

This clonotype was detected a few times. The gene calls are TRBV6-4 and TRBJ1-1; 8 bases are a match to TRBD1. The V gene end was trimmed by 6 bases and the J gene end by 5 bases; junction bases not matched to a gene: 8. The CDR3 has 14 amino acids. Germline V CDR1 and CDR2: MRHNA, SNTAGT. CDR3 DNA sequence: TGTGCCAGCAGAAACCGGACAGGGAAGACTGAAGCTTTCTTT. It codes for CASRNRTGKTEAFF.

This clonotype was picked up a small number of times. This chain links TRBV11-1 with TRBJ2-5; no firm D call. The germline CDR1 and CDR2 sequences are SGHAT and FQDESV (reference sequence). This CDR3 contains 13 residues. V dropped 3 bases and J dropped 0 bases, with 5 bases sitting between them. CDR3 sequence reads: CASSFANQETQYF. CDR3 sequence (DNA): TGTGCCAGCAGCTTTGCCAACCAAGAGACCCAGTACTTC.

The gene calls are TRBV7-8 and TRBJ2-2, with D maybe TRBD2 (6 bases). Germline V lookup: CDR1 SGHVS, CDR2 FQNEAQ. The CDR3 sequence is 17 residues long. Trimming cost V 2 bases and J 0 bases, with 13 bases left between them. CDR3 sequence: CASSLMTRGSNTGELFF. CDR3 nucleotides: TGTGCCAGCAGCTTAATGACGCGGGGATCGAACACCGGGGAGCTGTTTTTT.

J is TRBJ2-5 and V is TRBV5-4, with D possibly matching TRBD1 (6 bases). The CDR3 extends over 14 amino acids. Germline V gene lookup returns CDR1 SGHNT and CDR2 YYREEE (reference sequence). Trimming cost V 2 bases and J 5 bases, with 13 bases left between them. The CDR3 DNA is TGTGCCAGCAGCTTAGACAGGTCTCGGGAGACCCAGTACTTC. Translating gives CASSLDRSRETQYF.

The CDR3 loop reads CASSVGLTQETQYF. The CDR3 DNA follows: TGTGCCAGCAGCGTCGGACTGACACAAGAGACCCAGTACTTC. The chain recombines TRBV7-8 with TRBJ2-5, with a possible D match to TRBD2 (5 bases). CDR1 is SGHVS, CDR2 FQNEAQ, per germline. The CDR3 length is 14 residues. Trimming took 5 bases from V and 2 from J, leaving 12 bases between them.

The V call is TRBV6-2 or TRBV6-3, the J call TRBJ2-7, with 9 bases lining up with TRBD1. The germline CDR1 and CDR2 sequences are MNHEY and SVGEGT. The CDR3 sequence is 13 residues long. After removal of 7 bases from V and 5 bases from J, the junction contained 6 bases not matched to a gene. In nucleotides, the CDR3 is TGTGCCAGCATCTTGGACAGGGGACACGAGCAGTACTTC. It codes for CASILDRGHEQYF.

This sequence joins TRBV20-1 and TRBJ1-6, with D hard to call. CDR3 length: 13 amino acids. The ends were cut back, 6 bases at V and 10 bases at J, with 16 bases in the middle. The V gene's germline CDR1 is DFQATT and CDR2 SNEGSKA (reference sequence). The CDR3 bases are TGCAGTGCGAGGTGGTCCGCAGGCTCACCCCTCCACTTT. Amino acid sequence: CSARWSAGSPLHF.

This clonotype was detected only a few times. J is TRBJ1-5 and V is TRBV20-1; 10 nucleotides line up with TRBD1. There are 17 residues in the CDR3. J was trimmed by 3 bases and V by 0 bases; bases with no gene match: 8. Looked up from germline, CDR1 is DFQATT and CDR2 is SNEGSKA (reference sequence). The CDR3 loop reads CSARDAGQGGFNQPQHF. The CDR3 DNA follows: TGCAGTGCTAGAGATGCCGGACAGGGGGGTTTCAATCAGCCCCAGCATTTT.

The J gene is TRBJ1-2, the V gene TRBV6-1, with 8 bases fitting TRBD1. The trim removed 6 bases at V and 5 bases at J, leaving 5 bases unmatched. The CDR3 is 13 amino acids. Germline V gene data show CDR1 as MNHNS and CDR2 as SASEGT. CDR3 nucleotides: TGTGCCAGCAGGACAGGGGCCACTTATGGCTACACCTTC. Its protein is CASRTGATYGYTF.

The chain links TRBV4-3 to TRBJ2-7; TRBD1 might be the D (7 bases). The germline V gene encodes CDR1 LGHNA and CDR2 YSLEER. The CDR3 contains 15 residues. The V gene lost 3 bases and the J gene lost 1 base, with 13 bases spanning the gap. The chain's CDR3 is CASSQQGGGSYEQYF. The CDR3 coding sequence is TGCGCCAGCAGCCAGCAGGGGGGAGGATCCTACGAGCAGTACTTC.